This TCR beta chain comes out of a study of blood T cell repertoires in COVID-19. Sequenced by immunoSEQ multiplex PCR; TCRdb stores in-frame clones only, minus some. Among under 80,000 clones, more than 80% were seen once, and the ten largest hold about 7%. Germline loops: CDR1 SGHTA, CDR2 FQGTGA. The CDR3 length is 15 residues. V was shortened by 3 bases and J by 5 bases, with 16 bases between the two germline ends. The rearrangement uses TRBV7-3 and TRBJ2-5; D possibly corresponds to TRBD2 (5 bases). The receptor's source is an elderly woman with active COVID-19. Material for sequencing was peripheral blood. The CDR3 spells CASSFSGSRQETQYF. The CDR3 coding sequence is TGTGCCAGCAGCTTTTCTGGGAGTCGCCAGGAGACCCAGTACTTC.